Sequencing of this T cell receptor beta chain was carried out in a study of T cells in Graves' hyperthyroidism and ophthalmopathy. In germline, CDR1 is SGHRS, CDR2 YFSETQ. This CDR3 spans 17 amino acids. Trimming at V came to 4 bases and at J to 0 bases, leaving 7 bases not matched to a gene. From RNA transcripts, TCR beta CDR3 regions were amplified. TCR CDR3 regions were first amplified by RT-PCR with HTBI primers. TCRdb itself ran the multiplex PCR reads through MiXCR, one entry per CDR3 protein. The sample has fewer than 650,000 distinct CDR3 sequences, 46% seen once. Ten or more counts support this clonotype. Its cognate antigen is unknown. Study-wide results and limits: Before onset, ophthalmopathy was predicted by the model a median approximately 6.7 months earlier. Among clonotypes expanded in thyroid above 0.001, most were also found in blood. Stable hyperthyroidism was separated from ophthalmopathy by a model based on 13 V-J features.

The source is an adult woman with Graves' disease, either hyperthyroidism or ophthalmopathy (not recorded which). The V and J genes are TRBV5-1 and TRBJ2-7, with 13 bases matching TRBD2. The source material was peripheral blood or thyroid tissue (not recorded which). The CDR3 sequence is CASSRGTSGANSYEQYF. CDR3 sequence (DNA): TGCGCCAGCAGCCGGGGGACTAGCGGGGCTAACTCCTACGAGCAGTACTTC.